What follows are 13 T cell receptor beta chains derived from one specimen sequenced in a study of beta chain features in type 1 diabetes. Study-wide findings and caveats: For Type 1 diabetes patients, all four CD4+ subsets carried TCRB CDR3s that were moderately but significantly shorter.

No antigen is known for these receptors. Expressed TCRB transcripts were sequenced, since all the RNA that had been isolated was reverse transcribed. Data came from immunoSEQ multiplex PCR; TCRdb stores just in-frame clones and leaves some out. The sample includes around 280,000 clones, approximately 16% seen only once; the top ten take around 0.015%. Sequenced material: naive CD4+ T cells from blood. The receptors shown here come from a man aged 18 to 30 with type 1 diabetes.

The J gene is TRBJ2-7, the V gene TRBV27; 10 nucleotides match TRBD2. J was trimmed by 1 base and V by 8 bases; bases with no gene match: 5. Germline V gene data show CDR1 as MNHEY and CDR2 as SMNVEV (reference sequence). CDR3 length: 14 residues. CDR3 region: CASSSLAGSYEQYF. In DNA, the CDR3 is TGTGCCAGCTCCTCACTAGCGGGGTCCTACGAGCAGTACTTC.

The rearrangement joins TRBV7-6 to TRBJ2-1; D is unresolved. The CDR3 spans 14 residues. Germline CDR1 and CDR2: SGHVS and FNYEAQ. V lost 6 bases, J lost 6 bases, and 15 bases lay in between. The CDR3 reads CASSKFQVSNEQFF. The DNA for the CDR3 is TGTGCCAGCAGTAAGTTTCAGGTTTCCAATGAGCAGTTCTTC. Variable domain in full (rest from reference TRBV7-6 and TRBJ2-1): GAGVSQSPRYKVTKRGQDVALRCDPISGHVSLYWYRQALGQGPEFLTYFNYEAQQDKSGLPNDRFSAERPEGSISTLTIQRTEQRDSAMYRCASSKFQVSNEQFFGPGTRLTVL.

The chain carries TRBV2 and TRBJ1-5; D gene ambiguous. The CDR3 length is 15 residues. V was pared by 1 base and J by 3 bases, with 10 bases between. Germline V lookup: CDR1 SNHLY, CDR2 FYNNEI. The CDR3 region has the DNA TGTGCCAGCAGTGAAGACAGCTTATACAATCAGCCCCAGCATTTT. Protein sequence: CASSEDSLYNQPQHF.

This sequence joins TRBV19 and TRBJ1-5; 7 bases fit TRBD1. The V gene's germline CDR1 is LNHDA and CDR2 SQIVND (reference sequence). The CDR3 has 15 amino acids. The junction had 8 bases not matched to a gene; V was cut back by 6 bases and J by 3 bases. As DNA, the CDR3 is TGTGCCAGTAGGCCAGGGGGACTGCTCAATCAGCCCCAGCATTTT. Its translation: CASRPGGLLNQPQHF.

This clone has a handful of counts. The sample contains more than one DNA sequence encoding this CDR3. The chain uses TRBV29-1 and TRBJ2-7; a weak D match, TRBD2 (5 bases). The length of the CDR3 is 11 residues. V lost 4 bases and J 1 base, leaving 5 bases between the germline ends. Germline assignment: CDR1 SQVTM and CDR2 ANQGSEA. The DNA for the CDR3 is TGCAGCGTTGGCGGGTCCTACGAGCAGTACTTC. Protein sequence: CSVGGSYEQYF.

This clone occurred a few times. Other nucleotide sequences from this sample produce the same CDR3. CDR3 residues: CASSPDRDQPQHF. The CDR3 DNA sequence: TGTGCCAGCTCACCCGACAGGGATCAGCCCCAGCATTTT. The genes are TRBV18 and TRBJ1-5, with TRBD1 matching 7 bases. Trimming cost V 3 bases and J 5 bases; bases outside gene matches: 1. This CDR3 is 13 amino acids long. Germline V gene lookup returns CDR1 KGHSH and CDR2 LQKENI.

The CDR3 spells CATSRTGSGNTIYF. DNA of the CDR3: TGTGCCACCAGCAGAACAGGTTCTGGAAACACCATATATTTT. The chain combines TRBV15 with TRBJ1-3; D possibly corresponds to TRBD1 (5 bases). CDR3 size: 14 residues. Germline CDR1 and CDR2: LNHNV and YYDKDF (reference sequence). Trimming took 2 bases from V and 1 from J, leaving 6 bases between them.

This clone was seen more than once but under ten times. Here the CDR3 reads CASSAGLAVETQYF. The DNA for the CDR3 is TGTGCCAGCAGTGCGGGACTAGCGGTAGAGACCCAGTACTTC. The V gene is TRBV27, the J gene TRBJ2-5; 11 bases agree with TRBD2. Germline lookup yields CDR1 MNHEY and CDR2 SMNVEV (reference sequence). The CDR3 spans 14 residues. The V gene end was trimmed by 5 bases and the J gene end by 4 bases; junction bases not matched to a gene: 3.

CDR3 coding DNA: TGTGCCAGCTCACCACGGGCAGGGTCCATCAACTATGGCTACACCTTC. Amino acid sequence: CASSPRAGSINYGYTF. This chain uses TRBV18 with TRBJ1-2; maybe TRBD1 (5 bases). Germline V gene sequence: CDR1 KGHSH, CDR2 LQKENI. The CDR3 length is 16 residues. Trimming stripped 1 base from V and 2 bases from J, with 14 bases between.

The chain combines TRBV29-1 with TRBJ2-3, with 7 bases lining up with TRBD1. The trim removed 8 bases at V and 1 base at J, leaving 18 bases unmatched. The germline gives CDR1 SQVTM, CDR2 ANQGSEA. The CDR3 contains 17 residues. CDR3 DNA: TGCAGCACCTCCCAGGGACAGTTCACTGGAGGCACAGATACGCAGTATTTT. Protein sequence: CSTSQGQFTGGTDTQYF.

The rearrangement joins TRBV28 to TRBJ1-5; 7 bases match TRBD1. Losses at the gene ends were 6 bases for V and 0 bases for J; bases not matched to a gene: 2. Per the germline V gene, CDR1 is MDHEN and CDR2 is SYDVKM. The CDR3 length is 14 residues. This chain's CDR3 is CASRPGGSNQPQHF. The CDR3 bases are TGTGCCAGCAGACCAGGGGGTAGCAATCAGCCCCAGCATTTT.

The chain recombines TRBV7-2 with TRBJ2-2; 13 bases align to TRBD2. Germline CDR1 is SGHTA and CDR2 is FQGNSA. The CDR3 is 17 amino acids. V dropped 3 bases and J dropped 7; count of bases not matched to a gene: 8. CDR3 nucleotide sequence: TGTGCCAGCAGCTTCGCCGGGACTAGCGGGGCAGGCGGGGAGCTGTTTTTT. Translating it yields CASSFAGTSGAGGELFF.

This chain connects TRBV30 to TRBJ1-1; D might be TRBD1 (6 bases). The CDR3 is made up of 14 amino acids. Per the germline V gene, CDR1 is GTSNPN and CDR2 is SVGIG (reference sequence). V was cut by 5 bases and J by 4 bases, with 17 bases left in between. The CDR3 DNA reads TGTGCCTGGGCTGGGGGGGGCTTGGGCACTGAAGCTTTCTTT. Residues: CAWAGGGLGTEAFF.